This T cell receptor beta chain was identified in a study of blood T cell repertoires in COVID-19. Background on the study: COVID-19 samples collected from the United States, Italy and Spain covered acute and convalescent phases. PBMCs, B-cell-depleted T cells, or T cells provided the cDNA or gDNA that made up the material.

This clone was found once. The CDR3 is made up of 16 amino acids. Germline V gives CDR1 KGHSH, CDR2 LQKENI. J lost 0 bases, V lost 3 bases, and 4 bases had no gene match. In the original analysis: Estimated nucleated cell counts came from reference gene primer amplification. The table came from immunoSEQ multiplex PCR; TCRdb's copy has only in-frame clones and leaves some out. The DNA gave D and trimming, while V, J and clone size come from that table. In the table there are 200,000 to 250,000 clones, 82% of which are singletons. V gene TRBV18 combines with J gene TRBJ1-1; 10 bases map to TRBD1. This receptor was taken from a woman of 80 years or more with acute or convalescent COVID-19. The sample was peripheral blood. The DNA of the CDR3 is TGTGCCAGCTCACCGGACAGGGGGAACCTGAACACTGAAGCTTTCTTT. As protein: CASSPDRGNLNTEAFF.